One and the same sample provided the 30 T cell receptor beta chains below, sequenced in a study of blood T cell repertoires in COVID-19. Produced via immunoSEQ multiplex PCR; TCRdb's table is partial and in-frame only. The table has roughly 26,000 clones, roughly 94% seen once; the top ten hold about 4%. Sample: peripheral blood. The receptors come from a human donor with active COVID-19. The donor label of this sample is uncertain.

The rearrangement joins TRBV5-1 to TRBJ2-5, with 10 bases lining up with TRBD2. Unmatched junction bases numbered 7, after V lost 1 base and J lost 4 bases. The CDR3 loop spans 16 amino acids. The V gene's germline CDR1 is SGHRS and CDR2 YFSETQ. In DNA form, the CDR3 reads TGCGCCAGCAGCTTGCGGGCTAGCGGGAGTATAGAGACCCAGTACTTC. As protein: CASSLRASGSIETQYF.

This rearrangement joins TRBV30 to TRBJ2-3; the match to TRBD1 covers 9 bases. From germline, CDR1 is GTSNPN and CDR2 SVGIG (reference sequence). This CDR3 has 15 amino acids. With V trimmed by 2 bases and J by 2 bases, 5 bases remained unmatched. CDR3 DNA sequence: TGTGCCTGGAGTCCCGGGGACAGGGTCACAGATACGCAGTATTTT. This encodes CAWSPGDRVTDTQYF.

This clone is a singleton in its sample. V and J are TRBV30 and TRBJ1-2, with D maybe TRBD1 (6 bases). This CDR3 is 13 amino acids long. Trimming took off 5 bases at V and 5 bases at J, with 15 bases between the two ends. Germline CDR1 GTSNPN, CDR2 SVGIG (reference sequence). CDR3 in amino acids: CAWHRDRPYGYTF. CDR3 DNA: TGTGCCTGGCACAGGGACCGCCCATATGGCTACACCTTC.

This clone was observed once. The chain is built from TRBV28 and TRBJ1-5; D unclear. Germline CDR1 MDHEN, CDR2 SYDVKM. The CDR3 totals 11 residues. With 4 bases removed from V and 6 bases from J, the gap between germline ends came to 4 bases. The CDR3 here is CASSSSQPQHF. The CDR3 region has the DNA TGTGCCAGCAGTTCCAGTCAGCCCCAGCATTTT.

The CDR3 is CASSLVLAGVTDTQYF. The CDR3 DNA follows: TGTGCCAGCAGCTTGGTACTAGCGGGAGTGACAGATACGCAGTATTTT. The rearrangement links TRBV5-4 to TRBJ2-3, with 11 nucleotides matching TRBD2. Germline trimming cut 0 bases from V and 3 bases from J; bases unmatched to any gene: 3. The CDR3 is 16 residues long. The germline V gene has CDR1 SGHNT and CDR2 YYREEE (reference sequence).

CDR3 in amino acids: CASSLATSGYNEQFF. CDR3 coding DNA: TGTGCCAGCAGCTTAGCGACTAGCGGATACAATGAGCAGTTCTTC. The chain carries TRBV7-6 and TRBJ2-1, with 9 bases matching TRBD2. The CDR3 extends over 15 amino acids. Per germline, CDR1 SGHVS and CDR2 FNYEAQ. V lost 0 bases, J lost 4 bases, and 1 base stayed unmatched.

The chain uses TRBV2 and TRBJ1-6, with D uncertain. V was shortened by 8 bases and J by 0 bases, with 8 bases between the two germline ends. Germline lookup yields CDR1 SNHLY and CDR2 FYNNEI. This CDR3 is 14 amino acids long. CDR3 in amino acids: CASALSSYNSPLHF. DNA of the CDR3: TGTGCCAGCGCTTTGAGCTCCTATAATTCACCCCTCCACTTT.

This rearrangement joins TRBV19 to TRBJ2-6, with TRBD2 identical over 12 bases. From germline, CDR1 is LNHDA and CDR2 SQIVND (reference sequence). J was trimmed by 0 bases and V by 5 bases; bases with no gene match: 2. The CDR3 loop spans 17 amino acids. As DNA, the CDR3 is TGTGCCAGTAGTTTGGGACTAGCGGGCTCTGGGGCCAACGTCCTGACTTTC. Encoded protein: CASSLGLAGSGANVLTF. The entire variable domain, with the rest obtained from reference TRBV19 and TRBJ2-6, is as follows: DGGITQSPKYLFRKEGQNVTLSCEQNLNHDAMYWYRQDPGQGLRLIYYSQIVNDFQKGDIAEGYSVSREKKESFPLTVTSAQKNPTAFYLCASSLGLAGSGANVLTFGAGSRLTVL.

The chain joins TRBV5-5 to TRBJ1-1; 10 bases agree with TRBD1. The CDR3 sequence is 14 residues long. Trimming cost V 4 bases and J 6 bases; bases outside gene matches: 6. Looked up from germline, CDR1 is SGHKS and CDR2 is YYEKEE (reference sequence). The CDR3 sequence is CASSLTGGVAEAFF. The CDR3 bases are TGTGCCAGCAGCCTGACAGGGGGCGTAGCTGAAGCTTTCTTT.

This sequence joins TRBV7-8 and TRBJ2-7; 9 nucleotides line up with TRBD1. The CDR3 totals 15 residues. After removal of 1 base from V and 2 bases from J, the junction contained 3 bases not matched to a gene. From germline, CDR1 is SGHVS and CDR2 FQNEAQ. The CDR3 DNA sequence: TGTGCCAGCAGCTTAGACCGGGACAGGGCCTACGAGCAGTACTTC. It encodes CASSLDRDRAYEQYF.

The chain recombines TRBV5-1 with TRBJ2-7; TRBD2 agrees at 13 bases. The CDR3 has 16 residues. V shed 2 bases, J shed 6 bases, and the junction held 8 bases outside the gene matches. CDR1 and CDR2 (germline): SGHRS, YFSETQ. The CDR3 is CASSFTSGGAPPEQYF. The CDR3 region has the DNA TGCGCCAGCAGCTTCACTAGCGGGGGGGCGCCCCCCGAGCAGTACTTC. The variable domain in full, completed from reference TRBV5-1 and TRBJ2-7, reads KAGVTQTPRYLIKTRGQQVTLSCSPISGHRSVSWYQQTPGQGLQFLFEYFSETQRNKGNFPGRFSGRQFSNSRSEMNVSTLELGDSALYLCASSFTSGGAPPEQYFGPGTRLTVT.

The J gene is TRBJ2-2, the V gene TRBV2, with 9 positions matching TRBD1. The CDR3 extends over 19 amino acids. V shed 4 bases, J shed 3 bases, and the junction held 15 bases outside the gene matches. Germline V lookup: CDR1 SNHLY, CDR2 FYNNEI. CDR3 coding DNA: TGTGCCAGCAGTGTCCCCGTCACCGATTGGACAGGGGACACCGGGGAGCTGTTTTTT. Protein product: CASSVPVTDWTGDTGELFF.

V and J are TRBV7-9 and TRBJ2-1, with TRBD2 identical over 11 bases. The trim removed 5 bases at V and 3 bases at J, leaving 3 bases unmatched. Germline assignment: CDR1 SEHNR and CDR2 FQNEAQ (reference sequence). This CDR3 contains 15 residues. CDR3 protein: CASSVGTSGYNEQFF. In nucleotides, the CDR3 is TGTGCCAGCAGCGTTGGGACTAGCGGCTACAATGAGCAGTTCTTC.

This clone was observed a single time. This chain links TRBV5-1 with TRBJ2-1; 10 positions match TRBD2. CDR1 SGHRS and CDR2 YFSETQ come from the germline V gene. The ends lost 0 bases at V and 7 bases at J; junction bases unmatched: 4. CDR3 length: 15 residues. The CDR3 loop is CASSLELAGINEQFF. The CDR3 region has the DNA TGCGCCAGCAGCTTGGAACTAGCGGGGATTAATGAGCAGTTCTTC.

The J gene is TRBJ2-2, the V gene TRBV7-2; 9 nucleotides match TRBD1. V shed 3 bases and J 6 bases; nucleotides not matched to a gene: 8. This CDR3 spans 16 amino acids. CDR1 is SGHTA, CDR2 FQGNSA, per germline. CDR3 protein: CASSFRDRDPPGELFF. For the CDR3, the DNA is TGTGCCAGCAGCTTTCGGGACAGGGATCCACCCGGGGAGCTGTTTTTT.

The chain joins TRBV5-1 to TRBJ2-3, with 12 bases lining up with TRBD2. Germline loops: CDR1 SGHRS, CDR2 YFSETQ. V lost 1 base and J lost 3; bases outside the gene matches: 0. There are 15 residues in the CDR3. The CDR3 DNA follows: TGCGCCAGCAGCTTGACTAGCGGGAGGACAGATACGCAGTATTTT. As protein: CASSLTSGRTDTQYF.

This clone was observed once. The rearrangement links TRBV19 to TRBJ2-5, with 10 nucleotides matching TRBD2. With V trimmed by 4 bases and J by 7 bases, 12 bases remained unmatched. This CDR3 has 16 residues. The germline gives CDR1 LNHDA, CDR2 SQIVND (reference sequence). DNA of the CDR3: TGTGCCAGTAGTAGTCTAGCGGGAGCCGGAGGTGGGACCCAGTACTTC. Encoded protein: CASSSLAGAGGGTQYF.

The V call is TRBV19, the J call TRBJ1-1, with 8 positions matching TRBD1. Germline CDR1 reads LNHDA; CDR2 reads SQIVND (reference sequence). CDR3 length equals 13 residues. Germline trimming cut 10 bases from V and 2 bases from J; bases unmatched to any gene: 6. This CDR3 reads CATRTGINTEAFF. For the CDR3, the DNA is TGTGCCACCAGGACAGGGATAAACACTGAAGCTTTCTTT.

The chain has TRBV4-1 and TRBJ2-3, with D perhaps TRBD1 (6 bases). This CDR3 has 15 residues. Germline values: CDR1 MGHRA, CDR2 YSYEKL. The germline V and J ends were trimmed by 1 base and 0 bases, with 8 bases remaining between them. CDR3 DNA sequence: TGCGCCAGCAGCCAAGGCAGGGGCAGCACAGATACGCAGTATTTT. It translates to CASSQGRGSTDTQYF.

The J gene is TRBJ2-5, the V gene TRBV18; 8 nucleotides align to TRBD1. V shed 2 bases and J 2 bases; nucleotides not matched to a gene: 4. The CDR3 length is 15 residues. Germline CDR1 KGHSH, CDR2 LQKENI. CDR3 loop: CASSPGQGPQETQYF. CDR3 DNA: TGTGCCAGCTCACCAGGACAGGGCCCGCAAGAGACCCAGTACTTC.

J is TRBJ1-5 and V is TRBV4-3; D not resolved. Germline V gene lookup returns CDR1 LGHNA and CDR2 YSLEER. V was cut by 4 bases and J by 3 bases, with 10 bases left in between. The CDR3 loop spans 14 amino acids. The CDR3 DNA is TGCGCCAGCAGCCGGACTGTTAACAATCAGCCCCAGCATTTT. This codes for CASSRTVNNQPQHF.

The rearrangement uses TRBV5-4 and TRBJ2-2; 10 nucleotides match TRBD2. CDR1 is SGHNT, CDR2 YYREEE, per germline (reference sequence). Germline trimming cut 4 bases from V and 2 bases from J; bases unmatched to any gene: 5. The length of the CDR3 is 16 residues. The CDR3, as DNA: TGTGCCAGCAGCCGAGGACTAGCGGCCAACACCGGGGAGCTGTTTTTT. Translating it yields CASSRGLAANTGELFF.

V is TRBV4-3 and J is TRBJ2-7, with 8 bases matching TRBD1. Trimming cost V 0 bases and J 4 bases; bases outside gene matches: 5. The germline gives CDR1 LGHNA, CDR2 YSLEER. CDR3 size: 15 residues. For the CDR3, the DNA is TGCGCCAGCAGCCAAGATCGAGGACAGGGTTACGAGCAGTACTTC. Translating it yields CASSQDRGQGYEQYF.

This chain joins TRBV7-2 and TRBJ2-2; tentative D call: TRBD2 (5 bases). The CDR3 sequence is 13 residues long. Germline values: CDR1 SGHTA, CDR2 FQGNSA. V was shortened by 4 bases and J by 5 bases, with 8 bases between the two germline ends. The CDR3 sequence is CASSSTRTGELFF. CDR3 DNA sequence: TGTGCCAGCAGCTCTACTAGGACCGGGGAGCTGTTTTTT.

The chain combines TRBV10-3 with TRBJ2-3; 11 bases are a match to TRBD2. CDR3 length equals 16 residues. Per the germline V gene, CDR1 is ENHRY and CDR2 is SYGVKD. The junction had 3 bases not matched to a gene; V was cut back by 2 bases and J by 2 bases. CDR3 protein: CAISETSGGITDTQYF. The CDR3 DNA follows: TGTGCCATCAGTGAGACTAGCGGGGGCATCACAGATACGCAGTATTTT.

This chain links TRBV27 with TRBJ2-5, with D maybe TRBD2 (5 bases). V was pared by 4 bases and J by 4 bases, with 16 bases between. Germline lookup yields CDR1 MNHEY and CDR2 SMNVEV (reference sequence). The CDR3 sequence is 15 residues long. DNA of the CDR3: TGTGCCAGCAGTTCCCTCGGCCGGGAAGCAGAGACCCAGTACTTC. This sequence encodes CASSSLGREAETQYF.

The genes are TRBV29-1 and TRBJ1-4; D unclear. Trimming left V 0 bases short and J 4 bases short, with 27 bases between. This CDR3 has 20 amino acids. Per germline, CDR1 SQVTM and CDR2 ANQGSEA. The CDR3 coding sequence is TGCAGCGTTGAAGACCCAGTCGGCACCTCAATTGGCGGTTTTAATGAAAAACTGTTTTTT. Translation: CSVEDPVGTSIGGFNEKLFF.

The sample holds one count of this clone. The chain employs TRBV9 and TRBJ2-3, with TRBD2 identical over 8 bases. CDR3 length equals 14 residues. Germline values: CDR1 SGDLS, CDR2 YYNGEE. V dropped 5 bases and J dropped 2; count of bases not matched to a gene: 4. As DNA, the CDR3 is TGTGCCAGCAGACCACTAGCGGCCACAGATACGCAGTATTTT. It specifies CASRPLAATDTQYF.

This clone was recorded once. CDR3 in amino acids: CASSQGPGDRGGNTIYF. The CDR3 DNA is TGTGCCAGCAGCCAAGGACCCGGAGACAGGGGTGGAAACACCATATATTTT. The rearrangement joins TRBV3-1 (or the pseudogene TRBV3-2) to TRBJ1-3; 8 bases are a match to TRBD1. The CDR3 length is 17 residues. The V and J ends lost 1 base and 3 bases, in that order; junction bases with no gene match: 8. Germline V gene lookup returns CDR1 LGHDT and CDR2 YNNKEL (reference sequence).

The chain has TRBV27 and TRBJ2-7; possibly TRBD1 for D (5 bases). The CDR3 is made up of 17 amino acids. The V and J ends lost 3 bases and 1 base respectively, with 19 bases between them. Germline V gene sequence: CDR1 MNHEY, CDR2 SMNVEV (reference sequence). For the CDR3, the DNA is TGTGCCAGCAGTTTTCGAACAGGATGGGGAACGTCCTACGAGCAGTACTTC. Translating gives CASSFRTGWGTSYEQYF.